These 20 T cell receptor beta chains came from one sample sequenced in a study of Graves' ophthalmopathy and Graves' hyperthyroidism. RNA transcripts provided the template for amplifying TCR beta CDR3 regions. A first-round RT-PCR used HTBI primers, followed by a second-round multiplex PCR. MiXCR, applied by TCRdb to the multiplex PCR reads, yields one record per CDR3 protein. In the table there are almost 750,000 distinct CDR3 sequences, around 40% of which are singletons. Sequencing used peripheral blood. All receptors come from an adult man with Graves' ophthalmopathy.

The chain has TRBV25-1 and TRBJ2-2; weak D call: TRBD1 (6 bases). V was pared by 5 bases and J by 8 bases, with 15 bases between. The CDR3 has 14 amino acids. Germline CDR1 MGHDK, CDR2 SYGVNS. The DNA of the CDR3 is TGTGCCAGCAGTTACGCAAACAGGGTTGGGGAGCTGTTTTTT. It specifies CASSYANRVGELFF.

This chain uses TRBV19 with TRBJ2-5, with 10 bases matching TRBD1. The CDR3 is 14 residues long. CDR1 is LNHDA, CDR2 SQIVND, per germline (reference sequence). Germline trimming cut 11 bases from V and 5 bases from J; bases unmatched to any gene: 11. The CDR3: CAWSRTGGIETQYF. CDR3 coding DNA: TGTGCCTGGTCAAGGACAGGGGGAATTGAGACCCAGTACTTC. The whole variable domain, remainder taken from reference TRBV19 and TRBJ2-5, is DGGITQSPKYLFRKEGQNVTLSCEQNLNHDAMYWYRQDPGQGLRLIYYSQIVNDFQKGDIAEGYSVSREKKESFPLTVTSAQKNPTAFYLCAWSRTGGIETQYFGPGTRLLVL.

The CDR3 bases are TGTGCCATCAGTGTACGACAGGGAGAGACCCAGTACTTC. Encoded protein: CAISVRQGETQYF. The genes are TRBV10-3 and TRBJ2-5; the match to TRBD1 covers 7 bases. The length of the CDR3 is 13 residues. In germline, CDR1 is ENHRY, CDR2 SYGVKD. Losses at the gene ends were 4 bases for V and 4 bases for J; bases not matched to a gene: 3.

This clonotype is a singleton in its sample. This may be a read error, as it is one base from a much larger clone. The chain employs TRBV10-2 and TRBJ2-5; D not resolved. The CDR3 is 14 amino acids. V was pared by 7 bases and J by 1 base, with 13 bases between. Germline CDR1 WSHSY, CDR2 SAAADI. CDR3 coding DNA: TGCGCCAGCACCGTATCAAGGGCCCAAGAGACCCAGTACTTC. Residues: CASTVSRAQETQYF.

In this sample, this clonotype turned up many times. CDR3 in DNA: TGTGCCAGCAGTCAAGGACAGCCCTCCTACGAGCAGTACTTC. It is translated as CASSQGQPSYEQYF. The chain combines TRBV6-6 with TRBJ2-7, with D possibly matching TRBD1 (6 bases). Germline loops: CDR1 MNHNY, CDR2 SVGAGI (reference sequence). This CDR3 has 14 amino acids. The ends were cut back, 5 bases at V and 0 bases at J, with 11 bases in the middle.

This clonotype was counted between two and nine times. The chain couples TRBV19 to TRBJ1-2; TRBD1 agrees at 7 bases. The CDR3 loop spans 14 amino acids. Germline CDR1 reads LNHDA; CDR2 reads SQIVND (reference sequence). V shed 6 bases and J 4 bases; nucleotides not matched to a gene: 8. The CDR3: CASSRGGAGYGYTF. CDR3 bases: TGTGCCAGTAGCAGAGGGGGCGCGGGCTATGGCTACACCTTC.

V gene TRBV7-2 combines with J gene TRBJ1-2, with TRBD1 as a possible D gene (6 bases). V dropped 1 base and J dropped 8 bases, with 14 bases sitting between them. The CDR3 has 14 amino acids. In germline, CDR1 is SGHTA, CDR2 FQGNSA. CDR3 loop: CASSLDAGAQGYTF. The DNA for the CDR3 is TGTGCCAGCAGCTTAGACGCGGGGGCGCAGGGCTACACCTTC.

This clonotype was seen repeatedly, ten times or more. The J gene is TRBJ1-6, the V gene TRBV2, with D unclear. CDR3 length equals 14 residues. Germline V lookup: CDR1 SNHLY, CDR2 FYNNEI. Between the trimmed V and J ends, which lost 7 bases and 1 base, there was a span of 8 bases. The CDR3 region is CASKMESYNSPLHF. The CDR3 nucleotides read TGTGCCAGCAAGATGGAGTCCTATAATTCACCCCTCCACTTT.

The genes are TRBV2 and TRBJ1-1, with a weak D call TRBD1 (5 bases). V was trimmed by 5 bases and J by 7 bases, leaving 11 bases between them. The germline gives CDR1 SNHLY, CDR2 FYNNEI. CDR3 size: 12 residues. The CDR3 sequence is CASSPWGDEAFF. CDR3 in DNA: TGTGCCAGCAGTCCATGGGGGGATGAAGCTTTCTTT.

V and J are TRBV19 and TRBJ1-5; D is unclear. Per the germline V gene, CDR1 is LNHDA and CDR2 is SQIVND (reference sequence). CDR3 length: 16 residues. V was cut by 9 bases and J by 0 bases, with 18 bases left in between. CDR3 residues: CASSISSAYSNQPQHF. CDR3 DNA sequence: TGTGCCAGCAGCATCTCCTCGGCGTATAGCAATCAGCCCCAGCATTTT.

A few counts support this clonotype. In DNA, the CDR3 is TGCAGTGCTAGAGATCTCCCAGGCGGGTCCTACGAGCAGTACTTC. Translated: CSARDLPGGSYEQYF. The chain uses TRBV20-1 and TRBJ2-7, with D possibly being TRBD2 (5 bases). The V end lost 0 bases, the J end lost 1 base, and 13 bases lay between the germline ends. From germline, CDR1 is DFQATT and CDR2 SNEGSKA (reference sequence). The CDR3 is 15 amino acids.

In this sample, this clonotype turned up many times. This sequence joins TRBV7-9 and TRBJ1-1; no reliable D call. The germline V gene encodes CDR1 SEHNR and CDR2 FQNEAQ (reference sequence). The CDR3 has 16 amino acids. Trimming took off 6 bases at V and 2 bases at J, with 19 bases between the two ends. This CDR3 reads CASRPTGVDGNTEAFF. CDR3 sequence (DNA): TGTGCCAGCAGGCCTACGGGAGTCGACGGTAACACTGAAGCTTTCTTT.

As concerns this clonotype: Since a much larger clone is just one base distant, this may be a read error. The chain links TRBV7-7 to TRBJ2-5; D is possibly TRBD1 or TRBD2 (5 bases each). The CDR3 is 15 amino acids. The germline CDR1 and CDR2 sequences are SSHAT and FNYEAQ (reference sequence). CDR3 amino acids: CASSRGQGCQETQYF. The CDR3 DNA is TGTGCTAGCAGCCGAGGGCAGGGCTGCCAAGAGACCCAGTACTTC. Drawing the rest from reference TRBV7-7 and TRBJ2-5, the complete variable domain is GAGVSQSPRYKVTKRGQDVTLRCDPISSHATLYWYQQALGQGPEFLTYFNYEAQPDKSGLPSDRFSAERPEGSISTLTIQRTEQRDSAMYRCASSRGQGCQETQYFGPGTRLLVL.

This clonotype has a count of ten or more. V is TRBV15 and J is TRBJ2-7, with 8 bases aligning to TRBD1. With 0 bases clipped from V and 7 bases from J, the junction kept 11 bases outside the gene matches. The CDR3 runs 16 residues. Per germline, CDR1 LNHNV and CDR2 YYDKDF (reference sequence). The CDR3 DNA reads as TGTGCCACCAGCAGAGAGCTTAGGACAGGGCTTTGGGAGCAGTACTTC. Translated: CATSRELRTGLWEQYF.

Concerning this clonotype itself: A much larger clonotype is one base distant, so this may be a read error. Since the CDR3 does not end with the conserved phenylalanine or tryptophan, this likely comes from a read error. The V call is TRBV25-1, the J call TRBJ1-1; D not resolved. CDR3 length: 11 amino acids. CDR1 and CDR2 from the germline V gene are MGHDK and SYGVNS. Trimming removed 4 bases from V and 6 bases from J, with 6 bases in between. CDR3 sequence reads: CASSVRPEAFL. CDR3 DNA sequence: TGTGCCAGCAGTGTCAGGCCTGAAGCTTTCCTT.

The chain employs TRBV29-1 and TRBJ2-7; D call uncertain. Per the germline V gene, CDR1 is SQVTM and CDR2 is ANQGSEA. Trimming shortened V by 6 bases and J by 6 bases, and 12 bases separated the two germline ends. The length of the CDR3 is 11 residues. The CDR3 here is CSVETGGEQYF. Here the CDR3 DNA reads TGCAGCGTCGAAACGGGTGGCGAGCAGTACTTC.

The CDR3 reads CASRNRVLNSYEQYF. The CDR3, as DNA: TGTGCCAGCAGGAACAGGGTTTTAAATTCCTACGAGCAGTACTTC. The rearrangement joins TRBV6-5 to TRBJ2-7; a possible D gene is TRBD1 (6 bases). V was shortened by 6 bases and J by 1 base, with 16 bases between the two germline ends. CDR3 length: 15 amino acids. Per germline, CDR1 MNHEY and CDR2 SVGAGI.

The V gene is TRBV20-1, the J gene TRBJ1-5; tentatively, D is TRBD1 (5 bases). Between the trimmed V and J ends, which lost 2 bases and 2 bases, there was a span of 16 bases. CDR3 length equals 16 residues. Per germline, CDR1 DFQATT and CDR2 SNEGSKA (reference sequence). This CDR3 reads CSARQAGGYGNQPQHF. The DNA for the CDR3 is TGCAGTGCTAGACAAGCGGGGGGATATGGCAATCAGCCCCAGCATTTT.

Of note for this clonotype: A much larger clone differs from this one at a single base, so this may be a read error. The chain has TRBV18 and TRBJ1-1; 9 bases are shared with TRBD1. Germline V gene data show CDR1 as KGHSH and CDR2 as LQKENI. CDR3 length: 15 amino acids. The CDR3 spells CASSPERTGVTEAVF. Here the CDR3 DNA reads TGTGCCAGCTCACCGGAAAGGACAGGGGTGACTGAAGCTGTCTTT.

CDR3 sequence reads: CASSTQGAATGELFF. The CDR3 DNA reads as TGTGCCAGCAGTACCCAGGGGGCGGCCACCGGGGAGCTGTTTTTT. V is TRBV9 and J is TRBJ2-2; 8 positions match TRBD1. V shed 5 bases, J shed 4 bases, and the junction held 7 bases outside the gene matches. This CDR3 has 15 amino acids. The germline V gene has CDR1 SGDLS and CDR2 YYNGEE.